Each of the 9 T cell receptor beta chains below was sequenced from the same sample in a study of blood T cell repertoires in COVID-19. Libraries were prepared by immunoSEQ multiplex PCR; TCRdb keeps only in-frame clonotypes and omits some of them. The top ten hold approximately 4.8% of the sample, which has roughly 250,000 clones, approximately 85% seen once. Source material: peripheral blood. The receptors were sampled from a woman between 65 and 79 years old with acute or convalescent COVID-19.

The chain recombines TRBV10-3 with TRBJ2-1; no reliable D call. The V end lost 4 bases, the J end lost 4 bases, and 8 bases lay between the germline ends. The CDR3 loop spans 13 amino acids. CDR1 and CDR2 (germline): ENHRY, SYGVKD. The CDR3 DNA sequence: TGTGCCATCAGTGCTGTGCAGTACAATGAGCAGTTCTTC. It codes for CAISAVQYNEQFF.

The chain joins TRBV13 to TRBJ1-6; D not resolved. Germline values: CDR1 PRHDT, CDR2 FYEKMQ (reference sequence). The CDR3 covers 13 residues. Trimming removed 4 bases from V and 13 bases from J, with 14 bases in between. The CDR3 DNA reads TGTGCCAGCAGCTCAATTATGGGAGAGCCCCTCCACTTT. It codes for CASSSIMGEPLHF. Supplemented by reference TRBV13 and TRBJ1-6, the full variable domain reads AAGVIQSPRHLIKEKRETATLKCYPIPRHDTVYWYQQGPGQDPQFLISFYEKMQSDKGSIPDRFSAQQFSDYHSELNMSSLELGDSALYFCASSSIMGEPLHFGNGTRLTVT.

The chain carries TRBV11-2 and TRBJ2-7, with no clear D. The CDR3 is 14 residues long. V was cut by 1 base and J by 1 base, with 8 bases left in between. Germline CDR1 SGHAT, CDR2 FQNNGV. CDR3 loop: CASSLGAASYEQYF. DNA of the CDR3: TGTGCCAGCAGCTTAGGGGCTGCATCCTACGAGCAGTACTTC. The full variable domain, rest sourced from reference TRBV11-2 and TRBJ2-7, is EAGVAQSPRYKIIEKRQSVAFWCNPISGHATLYWYQQILGQGPKLLIQFQNNGVVDDSQLPKDRFSAERLKGVDSTLKIQPAKLEDSAVYLCASSLGAASYEQYFGPGTRLTVT.

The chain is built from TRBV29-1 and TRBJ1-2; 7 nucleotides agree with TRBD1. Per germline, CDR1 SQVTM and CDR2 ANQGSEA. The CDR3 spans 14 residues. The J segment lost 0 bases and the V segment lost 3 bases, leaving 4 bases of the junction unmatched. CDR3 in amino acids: CSVEDRRANYGYTF. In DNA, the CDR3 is TGCAGCGTTGAGGACAGGCGAGCTAACTATGGCTACACCTTC. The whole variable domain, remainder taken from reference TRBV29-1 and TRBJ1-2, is SAVISQKPSRDICQRGTSLTIQCQVDSQVTMMFWYRQQPGQSLTLIATANQGSEATYESGFVIDKFPISRPNLTFSTLTVSNMSPEDSSIYLCSVEDRRANYGYTFGSGTRLTVV.

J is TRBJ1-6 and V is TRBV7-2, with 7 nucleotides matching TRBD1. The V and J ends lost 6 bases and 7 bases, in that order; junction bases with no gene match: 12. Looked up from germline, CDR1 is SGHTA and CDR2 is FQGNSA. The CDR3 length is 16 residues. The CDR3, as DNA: TGTGCCAGCAGACCAAACAGACAGGGCGGCAATTCACCCCTCCACTTT. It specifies CASRPNRQGGNSPLHF.

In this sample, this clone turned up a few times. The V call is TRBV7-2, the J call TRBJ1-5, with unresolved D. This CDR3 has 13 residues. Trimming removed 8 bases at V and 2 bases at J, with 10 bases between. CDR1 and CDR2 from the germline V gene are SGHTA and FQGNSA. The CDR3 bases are TGTGCCAGCGGAGCTTGGCGCAATCAGCCCCAGCATTTT. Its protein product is CASGAWRNQPQHF.

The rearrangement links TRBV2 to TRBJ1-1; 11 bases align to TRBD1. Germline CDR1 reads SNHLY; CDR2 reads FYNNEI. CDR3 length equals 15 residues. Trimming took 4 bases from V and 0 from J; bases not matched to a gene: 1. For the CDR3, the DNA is TGTGCCAGCAGTGGGGACAGGGGGGTGAACACTGAAGCTTTCTTT. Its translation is CASSGDRGVNTEAFF.

CDR3 region: CASSITALYGYTF. The CDR3 DNA follows: TGTGCCAGCAGTATTACTGCTCTCTATGGCTACACCTTC. The chain recombines TRBV28 with TRBJ1-2; D gene unclear. Trimming took off 5 bases at V and 4 bases at J, with 11 bases between the two ends. Germline values: CDR1 MDHEN, CDR2 SYDVKM. This CDR3 region has 13 residues.

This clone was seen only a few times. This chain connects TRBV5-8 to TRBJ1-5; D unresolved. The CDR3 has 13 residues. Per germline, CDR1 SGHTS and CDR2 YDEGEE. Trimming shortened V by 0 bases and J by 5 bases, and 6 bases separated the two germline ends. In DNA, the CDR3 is TGTGCCAGCAGCTTGGACCGGGATCAGCCCCAGCATTTT. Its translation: CASSLDRDQPQHF. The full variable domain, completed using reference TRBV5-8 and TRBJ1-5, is EAGVTQSPTHLIKTRGQQATLRCSPISGHTSVYWYQQALGLGLQFLLWYDEGEERNRGNFPPRFSGRQFPNYSSELNVNALELEDSALYLCASSLDRDQPQHFGDGTRLSIL.